These T cell receptor beta chains were read from a single sample in a study of shared clonotypes between healthy human individuals. Assay used: immunoSEQ multiplex PCR; TCRdb lists only in-frame clones, some missing. This sample has a few million clones; 85% to 95% occur once, and the top ten carry about 0.41%. Sequences were obtained from naive CD4+ T cells from PBMCs. The receptor source for this set is a man aged 18 to 30 in good health. Some clones in this sample may be carry-over from other donors' samples. CDR3s include the opening cysteine and the closing phenylalanine or tryptophan. D genes are given only for firm matches. The size of a clone is reported for some rows only, either as once, few or many, or as a class for expanded clones.

clone_size	d_call	v_call	j_call	cdr3_nt	cdr3_aa
-	-	TRBV4-3	TRBJ2-1	TGCGCCAGCAGCCAAGGCGGTACTTTAAACAATGAGCAGTTCTTC	CASSQGGTLNNEQFF
-	-	TRBV4-1	TRBJ2-7	TGCGCCAGCAGCCAGGACAGCTTGATGTACGAGCAGTACTTC	CASSQDSLMYEQYF
-	-	TRBV18	TRBJ1-5	TGTGCCAGCTCACCACTAACCCTCGATAGCAATCAGCCCCAGCATTTT	CASSPLTLDSNQPQHF
-	-	TRBV2	TRBJ2-3	TGTGCCAGCAGGGCGACTAGATCTATTACTACAGATACGCAGTATTTT	CASRATRSITTDTQYF
-	TRBD2	TRBV5-1	TRBJ2-1	TGCGCCAGCAGCTTCCTAGCGGGAGCTGGTGGTGAGCAGTTCTTC	CASSFLAGAGGEQFF
few	-	TRBV5-1	TRBJ1-1	TGCGCCAGCAGCTTGCGTCGGCCGAACACTGAAGCTTTCTTT	CASSLRRPNTEAFF
-	-	TRBV19	TRBJ1-5	TGTGCCAGTACCGGCGGCAGACAATATCAGCCCCAGCATTTT	CASTGGRQYQPQHF
-	-	TRBV6-5	TRBJ1-4	TGTGCCAGCAGTTACTCCGGCGGAGCATTTAATGAAAAACTGTTTTTT	CASSYSGGAFNEKLFF
-	TRBD1	TRBV5-1	TRBJ1-1	TGCGCCAGCAGCTTCCTACTACAGGGGAATGCGGACACTGAAGCTTTCTTT	CASSFLLQGNADTEAFF
-	TRBD2	TRBV29-1	TRBJ2-3	TGCAGCGTTCCGGGACTAGCGGGGGTGAGGGTAGATACGCAGTATTTT	CSVPGLAGVRVDTQYF
-	-	TRBV18	TRBJ1-2	TGTGCCAGCTCACCACCGAGTCGGAACTATGGCTACACCTTC	CASSPPSRNYGYTF
-	TRBD1	TRBV19	TRBJ2-2	TGTGCCAGTACCAACAGGGGGATGAACACCGGGGAGCTGTTTTTT	CASTNRGMNTGELFF
-	TRBD1	TRBV19	TRBJ2-7	TGTGCCAGCGAGGACAGGTCATACGGCGAGCAGTACTTC	CASEDRSYGEQYF
once	TRBD1	TRBV28	TRBJ2-7	TGTGCCAGCAGTTTAGGGGGACAGTTCTACGAGCAGTACTTC	CASSLGGQFYEQYF
-	-	TRBV7-2	TRBJ2-7	TGTGCCAGCAGCTTTGGGGGCCAGGCGGCGCGGGCGGGCGAGCAGTACTTC	CASSFGGQAARAGEQYF
-	-	TRBV6-5	TRBJ2-7	TGTGCCAGCAGTGACGGGGTCTTGGAGCAGTACTTC	CASSDGVLEQYF
once	-	TRBV4-1	TRBJ2-5	TGCGCCAGCAGCCAAGCTTTGGTAGAGACCCAGTACTTC	CASSQALVETQYF
-	-	TRBV19	TRBJ2-6	TGTGCCAGTAGTCCGTCTGGGGCCAACGTCCTGACTTTC	CASSPSGANVLTF
-	TRBD1	TRBV11-1	TRBJ1-2	TGTGCCAGCAGCAACCGGGACAGTTCCTATGGCTACACCTTC	CASSNRDSSYGYTF
-	-	TRBV28	TRBJ1-3	TGTGCCAGCATTTGGCGGGGGGGAAACACCATATATTTT	CASIWRGGNTIYF
-	-	TRBV11-2	TRBJ2-2	TGTGCCAGCAGCTTTAGCGGCACCGGGGAGCTGTTTTTT	CASSFSGTGELFF
-	TRBD1	TRBV18	TRBJ2-2	TGTGCCAGCTCACCACGGGACAGGGGAACCGGGGAGCTGTTTTTT	CASSPRDRGTGELFF
-	-	TRBV5-1	TRBJ2-1	TGCGCCAGCAGCCCTATGCGGGTAGAAGGTAATGAGCAGTTCTTC	CASSPMRVEGNEQFF
-	-	TRBV7-3	TRBJ2-7	TGTGCCAGCAGCTTACAAGCTAGCTACGAGCAGTACTTC	CASSLQASYEQYF
-	-	TRBV4-1	TRBJ2-7	TGCGCCAGCAGCCAAGGTCCCTACGAGCAGTACTTC	CASSQGPYEQYF
-	-	TRBV5-6	TRBJ2-2	TGTGCCAGCAGCTCATTTGGGGAGCTGTTTTTT	CASSSFGELFF
once	TRBD2	TRBV6-1	TRBJ2-7	TGTGCCATCAGGACTAGCGGATATTCCTACGAGCAGTACTTC	CAIRTSGYSYEQYF
-	TRBD2	TRBV11-3	TRBJ2-1	TGTGCCAGCAGCTTAGAACTAGCGGGAATCGATGAGCAGTTCTTC	CASSLELAGIDEQFF
-	-	TRBV27	TRBJ1-3	TGTGCCAGCAGTTTCAGCGGTGGAAACACCATATATTTT	CASSFSGGNTIYF
-	-	TRBV28	TRBJ2-4	TGTGCCAGCAGTTTAAGGGCCCGGGGGAGCCAGTACTTC	CASSLRARGSQYF
-	TRBD1	TRBV28	TRBJ1-3	TGTGCCAGCAGGAGTCCGGGACAGGGAAACACCATATATTTT	CASRSPGQGNTIYF
-	-	TRBV6-1	TRBJ2-5	TGTGCCAGCAGTGAAGGGGGGACAAACCAAGAGACCCAGTACTTC	CASSEGGTNQETQYF
-	-	TRBV29-1	TRBJ2-1	TGCAGCGTTGTTTACTGGGGGGAGCAGTTCTTC	CSVVYWGEQFF
-	-	TRBV6-1	TRBJ1-2	TGTGCCAGCAGTGATCTTACAAGCTATGGCTACACCTTC	CASSDLTSYGYTF
-	-	TRBV7-3	TRBJ2-3	TGTGCCAGCAGCCAGGGGAGTACGCAGTATTTT	CASSQGSTQYF
once	-	TRBV30	TRBJ2-1	TGTGCCTGGCAGACAGGCTGGCCGGGGTACAATGAGCAGTTCTTC	CAWQTGWPGYNEQFF
-	TRBD2	TRBV23-1	TRBJ2-2	TGCGCCAGCAGTCAAACAAGTGCTAGCGGGAGTTGGACCGGGGAGCTGTTTTTT	CASSQTSASGSWTGELFF
-	-	TRBV18	TRBJ1-2	TGTGCCAGCTCACCAGGAATAGGCGGGGACTATGGCTACACCTTC	CASSPGIGGDYGYTF
-	-	TRBV28	TRBJ2-1	TGTGCCAGCAGTTCCATGACCGATGAGCAGTTCTTC	CASSSMTDEQFF
-	-	TRBV2	TRBJ2-5	TGTGCCAGCAGCCCCATATTGGGGGTTCTGGAGACCCAGTACTTC	CASSPILGVLETQYF
-	-	TRBV15	TRBJ1-5	TGTGCCACCAGCAGGGGGGGTCAGCCCCAGCATTTT	CATSRGGQPQHF
-	-	TRBV6-1	TRBJ2-5	TGTGCCAGCAGTGATGGGATGAGGGGTTTTCTGGAGACCCAGTACTTC	CASSDGMRGFLETQYF
-	TRBD1	TRBV7-2	TRBJ2-6	TGTGCCAGCAGCTCGCCGGGACAGGGGGCCAACGTCCTGACTTTC	CASSSPGQGANVLTF
-	-	TRBV28	TRBJ2-3	TGTGCCAGCAGTTTCCTGACCCCAGATACGCAGTATTTT	CASSFLTPDTQYF
-	TRBD1	TRBV2	TRBJ1-4	TGTGCCAGCAGAACCGGGACAGGGTACGAAAAACTGTTTTTT	CASRTGTGYEKLFF
-	TRBD1	TRBV28	TRBJ2-7	TGTGCCAGCAGTTCCTCCGGGACAGGACCCTCCTACGAGCAGTACTTC	CASSSSGTGPSYEQYF
once	TRBD2	TRBV4-1	TRBJ2-1	TGCGCCAGCAGCCAGACTAGCGGGAGCTACAATGAGCAGTTCTTC	CASSQTSGSYNEQFF
-	-	TRBV5-1	TRBJ1-2	TGCGCCAGCAGCTTGAGCGGGAGTAACTATGGCTACACCTTC	CASSLSGSNYGYTF
-	TRBD1	TRBV9	TRBJ2-2	TGTGCCAGCAGCGCGCTGGTGGGGGACAGCATCACCGGGGAGCTGTTTTTT	CASSALVGDSITGELFF
-	TRBD2	TRBV28	TRBJ2-2	TGTGCCAGCAGTCCACCCGGGCTAGCGGGAAACACCGGGGAGCTGTTTTTT	CASSPPGLAGNTGELFF
once	-	TRBV5-1	TRBJ2-1	TGCGCCAGCAGCTTGGCCCCATCAGCGTCCTACAATGAGCAGTTCTTC	CASSLAPSASYNEQFF
-	-	TRBV6-1	TRBJ2-7	TGTGCCAGCAGTGAAGCTCATGCTACTTCCTACGAGCAGTACTTC	CASSEAHATSYEQYF
-	-	TRBV7-8	TRBJ1-1	TGTGCCAGCAGCTTGTTGCCCCGGAATGAAGCTTTCTTT	CASSLLPRNEAFF
-	TRBD1	TRBV28	TRBJ2-7	TGTGCCGTTCTTCCCGGGACAGGTGTCTACGAGCAGTACTTC	CAVLPGTGVYEQYF
-	TRBD2	TRBV11-2	TRBJ2-1	TGTGCCAGCAGCTCACTAGCGGGAGTCGATGAGCAGTTCTTC	CASSSLAGVDEQFF
-	-	TRBV5-1	TRBJ2-2	TGCGCCAGCAGCTCGACCACCAGTACTTCGAACACCGGGGAGCTGTTTTTT	CASSSTTSTSNTGELFF
-	-	TRBV18	TRBJ1-5	TGTGCCAGCTCAGCAGGGACGGATAGCAATCAGCCCCAGCATTTT	CASSAGTDSNQPQHF